The next 19 T cell receptor beta chains were all read from a single sample in a study of cytomegalovirus exposure and HLA in healthy donors. PCR amplification relied on 60 Vbeta primers (plus 13 Jbeta primers). Sequenced by immunoSEQ multiplex PCR; TCRdb stores in-frame clones only, minus some. The sample has approximately 61,000 clones; under 85% are singletons. The sample comprised PBMCs. These receptors were obtained from a man aged 45-65 years in good health and CMV-seropositive.

This clone was picked up a small number of times. The chain carries TRBV10-3 and TRBJ1-1; 8 bases are a match to TRBD1. Germline values: CDR1 ENHRY, CDR2 SYGVKD. The CDR3 loop spans 13 amino acids. After removal of 7 bases from V and 3 bases from J, the junction contained 4 bases not matched to a gene. The CDR3 loop reads CAIKDRAYTEAFF. The DNA of the CDR3 is TGTGCCATCAAGGACAGGGCGTACACTGAAGCTTTCTTT.

The chain recombines TRBV5-5 with TRBJ2-4; 9 bases agree with TRBD1. The V segment lost 3 bases and the J segment 0 bases; nucleotides outside the gene matches: 4. The CDR3 runs to 16 residues. Germline V gene lookup returns CDR1 SGHKS and CDR2 YYEKEE (reference sequence). This chain's CDR3 is CASSYRDRVAKNIQYF. The CDR3 DNA sequence: TGTGCCAGCAGCTACCGGGACAGGGTAGCCAAAAACATTCAGTACTTC.

The chain joins TRBV4-3 to TRBJ2-5, with 7 bases that match TRBD1. V gave up 4 bases and J gave up 2 bases; unmatched junction bases: 4. This CDR3 is built from 14 residues. CDR1 is LGHNA and CDR2 is YSLEER in the germline V gene. CDR3 sequence: CASSLQQGQETQYF. CDR3 nucleotides: TGCGCCAGCAGCCTTCAACAGGGGCAAGAGACCCAGTACTTC.

This chain links TRBV5-1 with TRBJ1-3; the D gene is possibly TRBD1 (6 bases). CDR1 and CDR2 from the germline V gene are SGHRS and YFSETQ. V lost 3 bases to trimming and J lost 4 bases, with 14 bases between them. This CDR3 region has 15 residues. In DNA, the CDR3 is TGCGCCAGCAGCTCAACAGGGATGTACGGAAACACCATATATTTT. It translates to CASSSTGMYGNTIYF.

J is TRBJ1-1 and V is TRBV5-1; 8 bases line up with TRBD1. The CDR3 contains 14 residues. The V segment lost 4 bases and the J segment 4 bases; nucleotides outside the gene matches: 6. Germline V gene sequence: CDR1 SGHRS, CDR2 YFSETQ. The CDR3 protein is CASSLQGALTEAFF. CDR3 DNA: TGCGCCAGCAGCCTGCAGGGGGCCCTCACTGAAGCTTTCTTT.

The chain carries TRBV5-1 and TRBJ2-7; possible D gene TRBD2, 5 bases. This CDR3 region has 14 residues. The V end was cut by 1 base, the J end by 5 bases, with 13 bases between. The germline CDR1 and CDR2 sequences are SGHRS and YFSETQ. CDR3 region: CASSLIEGRDEQYF. CDR3 DNA: TGCGCCAGCAGCTTGATCGAGGGTCGGGACGAGCAGTACTTC. The full variable domain, rest sourced from reference TRBV5-1 and TRBJ2-7, is KAGVTQTPRYLIKTRGQQVTLSCSPISGHRSVSWYQQTPGQGLQFLFEYFSETQRNKGNFPGRFSGRQFSNSRSEMNVSTLELGDSALYLCASSLIEGRDEQYFGPGTRLTVT.

The chain is built from TRBV18 and TRBJ2-7; 8 positions agree with TRBD2. The junction had 12 bases not matched to a gene; V was cut back by 4 bases and J by 4 bases. This CDR3 spans 16 amino acids. Germline CDR1 reads KGHSH; CDR2 reads LQKENI. CDR3 region: CASSRTRSGSLYEQYF. CDR3 sequence (DNA): TGTGCCAGCTCACGGACTCGAAGCGGGAGTTTGTACGAGCAGTACTTC.

The chain carries TRBV27 and TRBJ1-2; 9 nucleotides line up with TRBD1. The V gene end was trimmed by 1 base and the J gene end by 7 bases; junction bases not matched to a gene: 10. Germline V gene data show CDR1 as MNHEY and CDR2 as SMNVEV (reference sequence). The CDR3 covers 16 residues. CDR3 region: CASSLLAGQGIFGYTF. In DNA, the CDR3 is TGTGCCAGCAGTTTATTGGCAGGACAGGGGATTTTTGGCTACACCTTC.

J is TRBJ1-1 and V is TRBV6-5; D gene uncertain. Per germline, CDR1 MNHEY and CDR2 SVGAGI. This CDR3 has 13 amino acids. Trimming removed 5 bases from V and 5 bases from J, with 12 bases in between. CDR3 sequence reads: CASSERTGTEAFF. CDR3 DNA: TGTGCCAGCAGTGAGAGGACGGGGACTGAAGCTTTCTTT.

The gene calls are TRBV6-4 and TRBJ2-1, with D perhaps matching TRBD1 (5 bases). V lost 6 bases, J lost 9 bases, and 15 bases lay in between. The CDR3 contains 13 residues. Germline V gene lookup returns CDR1 MRHNA and CDR2 SNTAGT. The CDR3 DNA is TGTGCCAGCAGCATCGACAGAAATACTGAGCAGTTCTTC. As protein: CASSIDRNTEQFF.

This chain links TRBV29-1 with TRBJ2-5; maybe TRBD1 (6 bases). V was cut by 3 bases and J by 1 base, with 12 bases left in between. The CDR3 is 14 amino acids. Germline V gene lookup returns CDR1 SQVTM and CDR2 ANQGSEA. Here the CDR3 DNA reads TGCAGCGTTGATACCCGGACAGTCCAAGAGACCCAGTACTTC. Its translation: CSVDTRTVQETQYF. The full variable domain, completed using reference TRBV29-1 and TRBJ2-5, is SAVISQKPSRDICQRGTSLTIQCQVDSQVTMMFWYRQQPGQSLTLIATANQGSEATYESGFVIDKFPISRPNLTFSTLTVSNMSPEDSSIYLCSVDTRTVQETQYFGPGTRLLVL.

V gene TRBV15 combines with J gene TRBJ2-1; 8 bases fit TRBD2. The CDR3 has 13 amino acids. Germline CDR1 LNHNV, CDR2 YYDKDF (reference sequence). Trimming at V came to 8 bases and at J to 7 bases, leaving 7 bases not matched to a gene. CDR3 sequence reads: CATGTRGTNEQFF. CDR3 sequence (DNA): TGTGCCACCGGGACTAGGGGGACAAATGAGCAGTTCTTC.

The chain employs TRBV7-9 and TRBJ2-5; TRBD2 aligns across 7 bases. Germline CDR1 reads SEHNR; CDR2 reads FQNEAQ (reference sequence). Trimming took 5 bases from V and 5 from J; bases not matched to a gene: 5. This CDR3 region has 13 residues. CDR3 in DNA: TGTGCCAGCAGCCCCCGGGGAGGGGAGACCCAGTACTTC. It codes for CASSPRGGETQYF.

The V call is TRBV27, the J call TRBJ2-1; TRBD1 matches 10 bases. Germline V gives CDR1 MNHEY, CDR2 SMNVEV (reference sequence). V lost 7 bases, J lost 8 bases, and 5 bases stayed unmatched. CDR3 length: 13 residues. The CDR3 nucleotides read TGTGCCAGCACCGGGGACAGGGGCTATGAGCAGTTCTTC. Its translation is CASTGDRGYEQFF.

The sample holds a few counts of this clone. The CDR3 is CASSVEGGGVSTDTQYF. The CDR3 bases are TGTGCCAGCAGCGTAGAGGGCGGGGGGGTGAGCACAGATACGCAGTATTTT. The chain is built from TRBV9 and TRBJ2-3, with 9 bases identical to TRBD2. This CDR3 contains 17 residues. The germline gives CDR1 SGDLS, CDR2 YYNGEE. V lost 0 bases and J lost 0; bases outside the gene matches: 5.

The V call is TRBV5-1, the J call TRBJ2-3, with TRBD2 identical over 8 bases. Germline V lookup: CDR1 SGHRS, CDR2 YFSETQ. CDR3 size: 14 residues. Trimming at V came to 9 bases and at J to 5 bases, leaving 11 bases not matched to a gene. The CDR3 nucleotides are TGCGCCACCTACCGGGGGGGTCTGGGAGATACGCAGTATTTT. Amino acid sequence: CATYRGGLGDTQYF. Together with reference TRBV5-1 and TRBJ2-3, the CDR3 gives the full variable domain: KAGVTQTPRYLIKTRGQQVTLSCSPISGHRSVSWYQQTPGQGLQFLFEYFSETQRNKGNFPGRFSGRQFSNSRSEMNVSTLELGDSALYLCATYRGGLGDTQYFGPGTRLTVL.

The chain employs TRBV28 and TRBJ2-7; D call uncertain. Germline assignment: CDR1 MDHEN and CDR2 SYDVKM. This CDR3 spans 16 amino acids. Trimming stripped 4 bases from V and 0 bases from J, with 16 bases between. CDR3 bases: TGTGCCAGCAGTTCGTACAGCCTGGCCGCCTCCTACGAGCAGTACTTC. Its protein is CASSSYSLAASYEQYF. The variable domain in full, with the rest retrieved from reference TRBV28 and TRBJ2-7, is DVKVTQSSRYLVKRTGEKVFLECVQDMDHENMFWYRQDPGLGLRLIYFSYDVKMKEKGDIPEGYSVSREKKERFSLILESASTNQTSMYLCASSSYSLAASYEQYFGPGTRLTVT.

This clone has a handful of counts. V is TRBV11-2 and J is TRBJ2-7; 8 nucleotides line up with TRBD2. V gave up 3 bases and J gave up 1 base; unmatched junction bases: 2. The CDR3 is made up of 14 amino acids. Germline loops: CDR1 SGHAT, CDR2 FQNNGV. CDR3 protein: CASSFGTSSYEQYF. In DNA form, the CDR3 reads TGTGCCAGCAGCTTCGGGACTAGTTCCTACGAGCAGTACTTC.

The chain employs TRBV2 and TRBJ1-4; 7 nucleotides agree with TRBD1. This CDR3 spans 14 amino acids. J gave up 8 bases and V 6 bases, and 9 bases lay outside the gene matches. Germline lookup yields CDR1 SNHLY and CDR2 FYNNEI. The CDR3 DNA reads TGTGCCAGCAGCAGACAGGGCAAAGGAGAAAAACTGTTTTTT. It is translated as CASSRQGKGEKLFF.